One and the same sample provided the 10 T cell receptor beta chains below, sequenced in a study of identical twins. Each CDR3 protein gets one entry after TCRdb re-called the 5' RACE reads with MiXCR. This sample has about 530,000 distinct CDR3 sequences, with more than 20% found just once. In addition, the sample was reused for a study of yellow fever vaccine responses in identical twins.

Sequenced sample: CD4+ T cells sorted from blood. The receptors derive from a young woman in good health.

The chain is built from TRBV6-1 and TRBJ1-5; 7 nucleotides line up with TRBD1. Germline CDR1 and CDR2: MNHNS and SASEGT. This CDR3 is 14 amino acids long. Trimming cost V 5 bases and J 6 bases; bases outside gene matches: 7. This CDR3 reads CASSPTGAGQPQHF. CDR3 in DNA: TGTGCCAGCAGTCCCACAGGGGCAGGTCAGCCCCAGCATTTT.

The rearrangement links TRBV2 to TRBJ2-7; D unclear. This CDR3 comprises 13 residues. Germline lookup yields CDR1 SNHLY and CDR2 FYNNEI. V gave up 6 bases and J gave up 1 base, with 10 bases separating them. The CDR3 bases are TGTGCCAGCAGATCGGTCAAGTCCTACGAGCAGTACTTC. Encoded protein: CASRSVKSYEQYF.

This chain links TRBV10-1 with TRBJ1-3, with 8 bases fitting TRBD1. The CDR3 loop spans 15 amino acids. J lost 4 bases, V lost 5 bases, and 7 bases had no gene match. The germline V gene encodes CDR1 WNHNN and CDR2 SYGVQD (reference sequence). In nucleotides, the CDR3 is TGCGCCAGCAGTCCGGGACAGGCAAACGGAAACACCATATATTTT. Its protein is CASSPGQANGNTIYF.

This clonotype was observed a single time. The chain recombines TRBV2 with TRBJ2-1; 10 bases match TRBD2. V was clipped by 6 bases and J by 7 bases; unmatched bases: 12. The CDR3 totals 16 residues. Looked up from germline, CDR1 is SNHLY and CDR2 is FYNNEI. This chain's CDR3 is CASSKHSGRPGNEQFF. The DNA of the CDR3 is TGTGCCAGCAGCAAACATAGCGGGAGGCCTGGGAATGAGCAGTTCTTC.

This clonotype was recorded a few times. The chain links TRBV20-1 to TRBJ2-5; possibly TRBD1 for D (6 bases). This CDR3 has 14 residues. Trimming removed 0 bases at V and 2 bases at J, with 10 bases between. The germline V gene encodes CDR1 DFQATT and CDR2 SNEGSKA (reference sequence). Written as DNA, the CDR3 is TGCAGTGCTAGAGATTGGCAGGGGCAAGAGACCCAGTACTTC. This codes for CSARDWQGQETQYF.

This chain uses TRBV29-1 with TRBJ2-1; D is ambiguous. The CDR3 has 16 amino acids. The germline V gene has CDR1 SQVTM and CDR2 ANQGSEA. The germline V and J ends were trimmed by 0 bases and 1 base, with 13 bases remaining between them. This CDR3 reads CSVEDPNPGSYNEQFF. Here the CDR3 DNA reads TGCAGCGTTGAAGATCCCAATCCGGGTTCCTACAATGAGCAGTTCTTC.

The J gene is TRBJ2-5, the V gene TRBV5-1; 8 bases are shared with TRBD1. The V segment lost 0 bases and the J segment 4 bases; nucleotides outside the gene matches: 5. The length of the CDR3 is 15 residues. The germline V gene encodes CDR1 SGHRS and CDR2 YFSETQ. This chain's CDR3 is CASSLVGQGGETQYF. The DNA for the CDR3 is TGCGCCAGCAGCTTGGTTGGACAGGGCGGAGAGACCCAGTACTTC.

This clonotype was observed a handful of times. The chain joins TRBV21-1 to TRBJ2-7; the table names TRBD2, a call not compared with the DNA. TRBV21-1 is recorded as a pseudogene. The CDR3 sequence is 16 residues long. CDR3 amino acids: CASRPGLPNLPYEQYF. CDR3 sequence (DNA): TGTGCCAGCAGGCCGGGACTACCAAATTTACCCTACGAGCAGTACTTC.

A few counts support this clonotype. The rearrangement uses TRBV12-3 or TRBV12-4 and TRBJ2-1; D not resolved. The V end was cut by 3 bases, the J end by 7 bases, with 13 bases between. The length of the CDR3 is 14 residues. The CDR3 DNA is TGTGCCAGCAGTTTTTATGGTCAATGGAATGAGCAGTTCTTC. This translates into CASSFYGQWNEQFF.

J is TRBJ2-1 and V is TRBV20-1; D not resolved. The length of the CDR3 is 10 residues. Trimming cost V 2 bases and J 10 bases, with 6 bases left between them. Looked up from germline, CDR1 is DFQATT and CDR2 is SNEGSKA (reference sequence). The CDR3 DNA follows: TGCAGTGCTAGAACGACAGAGCAGTTCTTC. Residues: CSARTTEQFF.